What follows are 23 T cell receptor beta chains derived from one specimen sequenced in a study of beta chain features in type 1 diabetes. Expressed TCRB transcripts got sequenced, as all isolated RNA was reverse transcribed. The method was immunoSEQ multiplex PCR; TCRdb's version includes in-frame clones alone and lacks a portion of them. This table has some 500,000 clones, about an eighth appearing once. The sample taken for sequencing was naive CD4+ T cells from blood. Source of these receptors: a woman aged 18-29 years in good health.

This clone appeared many times. The chain recombines TRBV4-3 with TRBJ2-1; weak D call: TRBD2 (6 bases). Germline V gene sequence: CDR1 LGHNA, CDR2 YSLEER. The germline V and J ends were trimmed by 0 bases and 13 bases, with 13 bases remaining between them. The CDR3 spans 13 residues. Here the CDR3 DNA reads TGCGCCAGCAGCCAAGATTTGTGGCGGGGTCAGTTCTTC. This translates into CASSQDLWRGQFF.

There are a few counts of this clone. The chain recombines TRBV4-3 with TRBJ2-2, with D unclear. Trimming took off 4 bases at V and 6 bases at J, with 12 bases between the two ends. Looked up from germline, CDR1 is LGHNA and CDR2 is YSLEER. CDR3 length: 14 amino acids. This CDR3 is CASSPVEWAGELFF. Here the CDR3 DNA reads TGCGCCAGCAGCCCAGTAGAGTGGGCCGGGGAGCTGTTTTTT.

A few counts support this clone. The V gene is TRBV5-1, the J gene TRBJ1-2; TRBD1 agrees at 7 bases. This CDR3 is 16 amino acids long. Trimming took 4 bases from V and 4 from J; bases not matched to a gene: 13. Germline V CDR1 and CDR2: SGHRS, YFSETQ. In nucleotides, the CDR3 is TGCGCCAGCAGCCCGACGCAGACAGGGAGCCCCTATGGCTACACCTTC. As protein: CASSPTQTGSPYGYTF.

This clone was detected a few times. V gene TRBV7-9 combines with J gene TRBJ2-1; 7 nucleotides align to TRBD1. The CDR3 runs 14 residues. The V gene end was trimmed by 7 bases and the J gene end by 11 bases; junction bases not matched to a gene: 14. Germline loops: CDR1 SEHNR, CDR2 FQNEAQ (reference sequence). The CDR3 DNA follows: TGTGCCAGCACAACCATTGGGGACAGCCTAAAGCAGTTCTTC. The encoded protein is CASTTIGDSLKQFF. Full variable domain (remainder filled in from reference TRBV7-9 and TRBJ2-1): DTGVSQNPRHKITKRGQNVTFRCDPISEHNRLYWYRQTLGQGPEFLTYFQNEAQLEKSRLLSDRFSAERPKGSFSTLEIQRTEQGDSAMYLCASTTIGDSLKQFFGPGTRLTVL.

This clone was seen a handful of times. V usage is TRBV29-1 and J usage is TRBJ2-5; TRBD1 matches at 8 bases. J gave up 5 bases and V 8 bases, and 10 bases lay outside the gene matches. Germline CDR1 reads SQVTM; CDR2 reads ANQGSEA. The CDR3 is 13 amino acids. The CDR3 protein is CSLLRGTGETQYF. For the CDR3, the DNA is TGCAGCCTGCTTCGGGGGACAGGCGAGACCCAGTACTTC. The full variable domain, with the rest looked up from reference TRBV29-1 and TRBJ2-5, is SAVISQKPSRDICQRGTSLTIQCQVDSQVTMMFWYRQQPGQSLTLIATANQGSEATYESGFVIDKFPISRPNLTFSTLTVSNMSPEDSSIYLCSLLRGTGETQYFGPGTRLLVL.

The chain combines TRBV25-1 with TRBJ2-1; the D gene is possibly TRBD2 (5 bases). The germline V and J ends were trimmed by 1 base and 5 bases, with 12 bases remaining between them. Germline assignment: CDR1 MGHDK and CDR2 SYGVNS. The CDR3 length is 15 residues. CDR3 coding DNA: TGTGCCAGCAGTGAATTCACTCACGGGGACAATGAGCAGTTCTTC. This gives the protein CASSEFTHGDNEQFF.

The V and J genes are TRBV7-9 and TRBJ2-7; D gene unclear. The V gene's germline CDR1 is SEHNR and CDR2 FQNEAQ (reference sequence). Trimming removed 2 bases at V and 2 bases at J, with 10 bases between. The CDR3 runs 14 residues. The CDR3 nucleotides are TGTGCCAGCAGCTTAAAAGGGCAGACCTACGAGCAGTACGTC. The encoded protein is CASSLKGQTYEQYV.

This clone was found a few times. V usage is TRBV7-3 and J usage is TRBJ2-3; D is perhaps TRBD1 or TRBD2 (6 bases each). V was cut by 5 bases and J by 7 bases, with 22 bases left in between. This CDR3 has 16 residues. CDR1 and CDR2 from the germline V gene are SGHTA and FQGTGA. CDR3 amino acids: CASSLTGKGLRNTQYF. The DNA for the CDR3 is TGTGCCAGCAGCCTCACAGGGAAGGGACTCAGGAATACGCAGTATTTT.

This clone turned up a few times. This chain connects TRBV5-1 to TRBJ1-1; D unclear. The length of the CDR3 is 15 residues. V gave up 0 bases and J gave up 0 bases, with 9 bases separating them. Germline values: CDR1 SGHRS, CDR2 YFSETQ. The chain's CDR3 is CASSLAPGMNTEAFF. The CDR3 nucleotides are TGCGCCAGCAGCTTGGCCCCGGGAATGAACACTGAAGCTTTCTTT.

In the case of this clone: This sequence may be a read error, since a much larger clone differs from it by one base. The CDR3 bases are TGTGCCAGCAGCTTGTCGGAGACCCAGTACTTC. This codes for CASSLSETQYF. This rearrangement joins TRBV7-8 to TRBJ2-5; no reliable D call. Germline loops: CDR1 SGHVS, CDR2 FQNEAQ. The CDR3 length is 11 residues. Trimming cost V 3 bases and J 5 bases, with 4 bases left between them.

This clone was seen only a few times. This chain uses TRBV4-1 with TRBJ2-1; D gene unclear. Trimming took 0 bases from V and 0 from J, leaving 9 bases between them. Germline values: CDR1 MGHRA, CDR2 YSYEKL. CDR3 length equals 16 residues. The CDR3 sequence is CASSQESGSSYNEQFF. CDR3 nucleotides: TGCGCCAGCAGCCAAGAATCCGGATCCTCCTACAATGAGCAGTTCTTC.

V is TRBV10-3 and J is TRBJ2-3; D may correspond to TRBD1 or TRBD2 (6 bases each). Germline V CDR1 and CDR2: ENHRY, SYGVKD. The CDR3 has 14 amino acids. The V gene lost 7 bases and the J gene lost 1 base, with 12 bases spanning the gap. The CDR3 DNA sequence: TGTGCCATCATGGGGGGCAGTGGCACAGATACGCAGTATTTT. Its translation is CAIMGGSGTDTQYF.

This clone occurred a few times. The gene calls are TRBV9 and TRBJ2-1; TRBD1 might be the D (5 bases). The CDR3 sequence is 18 residues long. The germline CDR1 and CDR2 sequences are SGDLS and YYNGEE. The germline V and J ends were trimmed by 0 bases and 1 base, with 17 bases remaining between them. The CDR3 loop is CASSVGSTGVGSYNEQFF. CDR3 nucleotides: TGTGCCAGCAGCGTAGGGTCAACAGGTGTTGGTTCCTACAATGAGCAGTTCTTC.

This chain links TRBV25-1 with TRBJ2-7, with a possible D match to TRBD1 (5 bases). This CDR3 comprises 13 residues. The germline V and J ends were trimmed by 4 bases and 4 bases, with 11 bases remaining between them. CDR1 and CDR2 (germline): MGHDK, SYGVNS. The CDR3 is CASSVQGLYEQYF. In DNA, the CDR3 is TGTGCCAGCAGTGTCCAGGGCCTTTACGAGCAGTACTTC.

This clone has a handful of counts. Other nucleotide sequences from this sample produce the same CDR3. V usage is TRBV5-1 and J usage is TRBJ2-1; TRBD2 matches 11 bases. V lost 1 base and J lost 4; bases outside the gene matches: 1. From germline, CDR1 is SGHRS and CDR2 YFSETQ. The CDR3 loop spans 15 amino acids. In DNA form, the CDR3 reads TGCGCCAGCAGCTTGACTAGCGGGGGTTACAATGAGCAGTTCTTC. The encoded protein is CASSLTSGGYNEQFF.

V usage is TRBV27 and J usage is TRBJ2-7; TRBD1 agrees at 9 bases. CDR1 is MNHEY, CDR2 SMNVEV, per germline (reference sequence). CDR3 length: 14 amino acids. Losses at the gene ends were 6 bases for V and 1 base for J; bases not matched to a gene: 4. The CDR3 loop is CASRRQGGSYEQYF. CDR3 DNA sequence: TGTGCCAGCAGACGACAGGGGGGTTCCTACGAGCAGTACTTC.

The chain uses TRBV5-6 and TRBJ1-6, with 7 bases matching TRBD1. In germline, CDR1 is SGHDT, CDR2 YYEEEE. The CDR3 loop spans 17 amino acids. V lost 4 bases to trimming and J lost 2 bases; unmatched junction nucleotides: 9. CDR3 in amino acids: CASSVGRDRAYNSPLHF. In DNA, the CDR3 is TGTGCCAGCAGCGTAGGGCGTGACAGGGCCTATAATTCACCCCTCCACTTT.

CDR3 nucleotides: TGCGCCAGCAGCCAGGGGCGGACTCGCATGAATGAGCAGTTCTTC. Translated, it gives CASSQGRTRMNEQFF. The rearrangement uses TRBV4-1 and TRBJ2-1; TRBD1 or TRBD2 may be the D gene (5 bases each). CDR3 length equals 15 residues. Per the germline V gene, CDR1 is MGHRA and CDR2 is YSYEKL. With 3 bases removed from V and 7 bases from J, the gap between germline ends came to 16 bases.

V usage is TRBV10-3 and J usage is TRBJ1-2; 7 bases agree with TRBD1. CDR1 and CDR2 (germline): ENHRY, SYGVKD. The CDR3 extends over 15 amino acids. J lost 1 base, V lost 11 bases, and 13 bases had no gene match. The CDR3 region has the DNA TGTGCCTCCCAGGGGGTCTTCCAGAGTAACTATGGCTACACCTTC. It codes for CASQGVFQSNYGYTF.

This sequence joins TRBV2 and TRBJ2-7, with 10 bases aligning to TRBD1. J gave up 2 bases and V 2 bases, and 6 bases lay outside the gene matches. CDR3 size: 16 residues. Germline V gives CDR1 SNHLY, CDR2 FYNNEI. The CDR3 sequence is CASSESAGTGAYEQYV. As DNA, the CDR3 is TGTGCCAGCAGTGAAAGCGCCGGGACAGGGGCCTACGAGCAGTACGTC.

This rearrangement joins TRBV9 to TRBJ2-3, with no clear D. Germline V gene lookup returns CDR1 SGDLS and CDR2 YYNGEE. V shed 0 bases and J shed 1 base, with 9 bases lying between them. This CDR3 comprises 15 residues. The CDR3 loop reads CASSVDGLGTDTQYF. CDR3 bases: TGTGCCAGCAGCGTAGATGGGTTGGGCACAGATACGCAGTATTTT.

This chain links TRBV29-1 with TRBJ2-4; 9 positions agree with TRBD1. Germline lookup yields CDR1 SQVTM and CDR2 ANQGSEA. J lost 0 bases, V lost 6 bases, and 9 bases had no gene match. CDR3 size: 16 residues. The CDR3 is CSVVHRGQEAKNIQYF. Here the CDR3 DNA reads TGCAGCGTAGTCCACAGGGGGCAAGAAGCCAAAAACATTCAGTACTTC.

This clone turned up a few times. The CDR3 region has the DNA TGTGCCACCAAGGACAGGGGAAGATCCTACAATGAGCAGTTCTTC. Translated, it gives CATKDRGRSYNEQFF. V is TRBV15 and J is TRBJ2-1; 9 positions agree with TRBD1. Germline V gene sequence: CDR1 LNHNV, CDR2 YYDKDF (reference sequence). V lost 7 bases to trimming and J lost 1 base; unmatched junction nucleotides: 5. This CDR3 region has 15 residues.